This T cell receptor (beta chain) is drawn from a study of blood T cells in healthy people across ages. Concerning this clonotype itself: The antigen is undetermined.

Through a sample-barcoded 5' primer and a J-beta primer mix, a second PCR was run for about 6 to 11 cycles. TCRdb reprocessed the 5' RACE reads with MiXCR, giving one entry per CDR3 protein. The data contain a few hundred thousand distinct CDR3 sequences, 52% of them singletons. The extraction recovered at least 6 micrograms of total RNA per sample. The CDR3 totals 14 residues. The V end lost 3 bases, the J end lost 4 bases, and 13 bases lay between the germline ends. Findings of the study overall: Using unsorted PBMCs precluded a conclusive naive versus antigen-experienced comparison. Diversity estimates drawn from one million T cells were deemed underestimates. With donor CMV status unknown, expanded clonotype changes were possibly confounded.

This receptor was taken from a man aged 55-75 years in good health. The chain carries TRBV12-3 or TRBV12-4 and TRBJ2-7; D is possibly TRBD1 or TRBD2 (6 bases each). Sequenced material: blood. The CDR3 DNA follows: TGTGCCAGCAGTTTTGGGGGGCTGGGATACGAGCAGTACTTC. Amino acids: CASSFGGLGYEQYF.